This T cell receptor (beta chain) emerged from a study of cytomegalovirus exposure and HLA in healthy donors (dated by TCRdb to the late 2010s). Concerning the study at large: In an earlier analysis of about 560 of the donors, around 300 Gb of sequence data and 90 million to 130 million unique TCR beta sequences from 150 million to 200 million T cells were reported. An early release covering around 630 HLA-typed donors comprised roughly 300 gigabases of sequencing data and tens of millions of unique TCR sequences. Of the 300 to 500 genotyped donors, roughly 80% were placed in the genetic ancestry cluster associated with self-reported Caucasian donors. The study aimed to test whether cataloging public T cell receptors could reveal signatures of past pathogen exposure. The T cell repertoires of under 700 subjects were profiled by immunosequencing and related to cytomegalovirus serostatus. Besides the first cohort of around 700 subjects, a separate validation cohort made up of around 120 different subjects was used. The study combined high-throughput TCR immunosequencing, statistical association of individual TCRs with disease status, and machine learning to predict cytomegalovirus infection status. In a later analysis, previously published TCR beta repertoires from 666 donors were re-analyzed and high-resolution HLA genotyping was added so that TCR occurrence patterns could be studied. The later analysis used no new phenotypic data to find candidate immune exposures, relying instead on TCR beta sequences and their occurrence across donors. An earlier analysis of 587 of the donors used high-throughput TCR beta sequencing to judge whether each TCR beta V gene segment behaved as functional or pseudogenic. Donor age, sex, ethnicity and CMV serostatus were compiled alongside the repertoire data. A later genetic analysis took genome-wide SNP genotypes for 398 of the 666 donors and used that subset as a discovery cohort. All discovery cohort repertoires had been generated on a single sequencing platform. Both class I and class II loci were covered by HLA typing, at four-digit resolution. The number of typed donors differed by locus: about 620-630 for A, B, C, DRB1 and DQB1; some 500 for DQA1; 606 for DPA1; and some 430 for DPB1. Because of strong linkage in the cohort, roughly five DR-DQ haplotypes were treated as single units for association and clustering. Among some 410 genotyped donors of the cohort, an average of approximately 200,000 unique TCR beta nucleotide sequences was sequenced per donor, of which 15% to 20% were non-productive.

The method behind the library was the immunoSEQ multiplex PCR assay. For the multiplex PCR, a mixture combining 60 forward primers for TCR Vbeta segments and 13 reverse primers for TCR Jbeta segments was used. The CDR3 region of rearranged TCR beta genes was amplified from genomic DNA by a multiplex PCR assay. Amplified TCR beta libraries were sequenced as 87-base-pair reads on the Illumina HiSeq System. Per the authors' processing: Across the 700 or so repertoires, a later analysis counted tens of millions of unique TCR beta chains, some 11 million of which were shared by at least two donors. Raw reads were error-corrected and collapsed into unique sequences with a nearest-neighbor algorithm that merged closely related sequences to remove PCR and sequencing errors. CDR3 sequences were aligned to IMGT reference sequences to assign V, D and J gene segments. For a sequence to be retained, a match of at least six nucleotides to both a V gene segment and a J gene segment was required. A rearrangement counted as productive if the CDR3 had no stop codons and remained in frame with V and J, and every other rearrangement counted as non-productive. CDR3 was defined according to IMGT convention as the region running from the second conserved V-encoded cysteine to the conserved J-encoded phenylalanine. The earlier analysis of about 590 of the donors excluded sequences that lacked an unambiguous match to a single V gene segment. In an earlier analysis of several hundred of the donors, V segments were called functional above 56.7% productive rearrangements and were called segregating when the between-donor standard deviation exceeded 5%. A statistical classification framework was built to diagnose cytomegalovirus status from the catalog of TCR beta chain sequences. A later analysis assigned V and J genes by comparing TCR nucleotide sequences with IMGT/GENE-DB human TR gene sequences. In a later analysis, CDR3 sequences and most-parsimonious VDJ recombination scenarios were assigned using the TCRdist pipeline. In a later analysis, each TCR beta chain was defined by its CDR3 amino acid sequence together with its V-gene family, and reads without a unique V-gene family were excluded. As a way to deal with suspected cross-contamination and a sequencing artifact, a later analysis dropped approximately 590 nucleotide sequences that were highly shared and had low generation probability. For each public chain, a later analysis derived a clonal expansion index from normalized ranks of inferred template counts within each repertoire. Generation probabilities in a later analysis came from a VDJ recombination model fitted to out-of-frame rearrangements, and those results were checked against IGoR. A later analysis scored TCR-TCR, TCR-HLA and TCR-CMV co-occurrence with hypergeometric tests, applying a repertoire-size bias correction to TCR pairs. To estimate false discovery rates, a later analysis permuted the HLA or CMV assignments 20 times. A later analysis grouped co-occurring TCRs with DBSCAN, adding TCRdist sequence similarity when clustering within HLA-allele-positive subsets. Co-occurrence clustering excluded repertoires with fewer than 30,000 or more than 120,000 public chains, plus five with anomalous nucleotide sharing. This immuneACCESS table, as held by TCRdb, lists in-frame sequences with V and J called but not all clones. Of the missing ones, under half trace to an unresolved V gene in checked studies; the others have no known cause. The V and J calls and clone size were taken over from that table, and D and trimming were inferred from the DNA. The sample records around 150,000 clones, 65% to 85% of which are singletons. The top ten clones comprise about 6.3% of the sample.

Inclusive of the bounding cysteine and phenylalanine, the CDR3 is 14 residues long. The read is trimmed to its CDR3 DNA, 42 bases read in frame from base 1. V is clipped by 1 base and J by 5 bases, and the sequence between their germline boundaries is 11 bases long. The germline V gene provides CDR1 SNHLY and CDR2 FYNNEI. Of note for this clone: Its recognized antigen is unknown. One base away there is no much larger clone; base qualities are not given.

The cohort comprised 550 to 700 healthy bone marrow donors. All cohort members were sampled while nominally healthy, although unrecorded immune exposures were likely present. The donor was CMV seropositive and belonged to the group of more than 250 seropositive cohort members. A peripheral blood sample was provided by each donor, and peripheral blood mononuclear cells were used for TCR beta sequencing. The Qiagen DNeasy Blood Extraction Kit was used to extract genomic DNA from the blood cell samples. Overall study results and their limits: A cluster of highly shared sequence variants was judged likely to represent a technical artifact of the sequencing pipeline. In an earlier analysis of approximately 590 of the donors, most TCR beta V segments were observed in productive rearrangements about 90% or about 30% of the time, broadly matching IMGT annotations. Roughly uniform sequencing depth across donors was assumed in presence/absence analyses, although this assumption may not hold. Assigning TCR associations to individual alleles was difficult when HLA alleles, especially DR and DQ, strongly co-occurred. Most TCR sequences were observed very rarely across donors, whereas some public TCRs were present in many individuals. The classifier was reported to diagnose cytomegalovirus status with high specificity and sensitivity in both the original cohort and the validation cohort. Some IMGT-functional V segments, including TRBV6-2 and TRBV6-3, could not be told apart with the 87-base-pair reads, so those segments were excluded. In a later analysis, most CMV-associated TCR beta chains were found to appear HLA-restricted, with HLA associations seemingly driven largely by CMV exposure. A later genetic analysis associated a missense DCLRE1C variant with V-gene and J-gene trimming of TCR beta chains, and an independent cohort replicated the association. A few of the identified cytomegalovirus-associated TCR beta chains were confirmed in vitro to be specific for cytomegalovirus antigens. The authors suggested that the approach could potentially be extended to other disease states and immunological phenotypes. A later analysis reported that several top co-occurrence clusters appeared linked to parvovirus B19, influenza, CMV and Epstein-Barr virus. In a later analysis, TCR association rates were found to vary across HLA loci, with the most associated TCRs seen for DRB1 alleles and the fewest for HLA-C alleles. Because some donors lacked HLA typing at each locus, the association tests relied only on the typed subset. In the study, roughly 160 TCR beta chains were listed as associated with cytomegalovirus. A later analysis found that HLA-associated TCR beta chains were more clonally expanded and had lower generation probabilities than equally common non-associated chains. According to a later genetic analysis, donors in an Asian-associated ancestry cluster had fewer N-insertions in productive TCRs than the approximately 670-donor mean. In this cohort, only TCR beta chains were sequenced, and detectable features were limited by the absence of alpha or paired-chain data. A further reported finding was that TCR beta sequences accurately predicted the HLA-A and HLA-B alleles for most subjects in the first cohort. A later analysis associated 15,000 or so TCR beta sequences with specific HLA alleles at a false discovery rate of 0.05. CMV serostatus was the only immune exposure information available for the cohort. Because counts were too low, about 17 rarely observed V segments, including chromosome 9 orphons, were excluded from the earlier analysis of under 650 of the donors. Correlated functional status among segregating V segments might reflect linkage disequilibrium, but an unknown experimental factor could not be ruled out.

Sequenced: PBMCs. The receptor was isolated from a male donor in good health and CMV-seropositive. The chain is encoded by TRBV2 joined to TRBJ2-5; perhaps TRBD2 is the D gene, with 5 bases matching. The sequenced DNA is TGTGCCAGCAGTGAAGTCGGGGTATTGGAGACCCAGTACTTC. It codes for CASSEVGVLETQYF.